The 6 T cell receptor beta chains listed next were all sequenced from one sample in a study of blood T cell repertoires in COVID-19. Clones were read by immunoSEQ multiplex PCR, and TCRdb kept only the in-frame ones, dropping some. Among over 300,000 clones listed, more than 75% were seen once. The sequenced sample was PBMCs or T cells enriched from blood (not recorded which). The receptors stem from a woman aged 30 to 39 with acute COVID-19.

The genes are TRBV5-6 and TRBJ1-6; D perhaps matches TRBD1 (5 bases). Germline CDR1 and CDR2: SGHDT and YYEEEE. The CDR3 spans 16 residues. Trimming stripped 4 bases from V and 8 bases from J, with 19 bases between. The CDR3 DNA sequence: TGTGCCAGCAGCCAAACCCGCGGGGGGAGTCATTCACCCCTCCACTTT. Its protein is CASSQTRGGSHSPLHF.

The chain is built from TRBV2 and TRBJ1-2; unclear D gene. The V end lost 6 bases, the J end lost 6 bases, and 14 bases lay between the germline ends. The CDR3 is 13 amino acids. Germline CDR1 is SNHLY and CDR2 is FYNNEI. In nucleotides, the CDR3 is TGTGCCAGCAGGGCCGATAATCGGGATGGCTACACCTTC. The encoded protein is CASRADNRDGYTF. The entire variable domain, with the rest obtained from reference TRBV2 and TRBJ1-2, is as follows: EPEVTQTPSHQVTQMGQEVILRCVPISNHLYFYWYRQILGQKVEFLVSFYNNEISEKSEIFDDQFSVERPDGSNFTLKIRSTKLEDSAMYFCASRADNRDGYTFGSGTRLTVV.

V and J are TRBV5-1 and TRBJ2-7, with a possible D match to TRBD2 (5 bases). V dropped 4 bases and J dropped 0 bases, with 14 bases sitting between them. The CDR3 sequence is 15 residues long. Per the germline V gene, CDR1 is SGHRS and CDR2 is YFSETQ. Here the CDR3 reads CASSTFVGSSYEQYF. DNA of the CDR3: TGCGCCAGCAGCACCTTTGTGGGGAGCTCCTACGAGCAGTACTTC.

The chain has TRBV11-3 and TRBJ2-2; TRBD1 matches at 7 bases. V lost 5 bases, J lost 6 bases, and 3 bases stayed unmatched. CDR1 is SGHNT, CDR2 YENEEA, per germline. The CDR3 extends over 13 amino acids. CDR3 in DNA: TGTGCCAGCAGCCTAAGGGGGCCCGGGGAGCTGTTTTTT. Translation: CASSLRGPGELFF.

The genes are TRBV5-5 and TRBJ1-5; 7 nucleotides line up with TRBD1. V gave up 4 bases and J gave up 0 bases; unmatched junction bases: 7. CDR1 is SGHKS and CDR2 is YYEKEE in the germline V gene (reference sequence). CDR3 length equals 16 residues. This CDR3 reads CASSPGQTHSNQPQHF. CDR3 in DNA: TGTGCCAGCAGCCCGGGACAGACACATAGCAATCAGCCCCAGCATTTT.

This chain connects TRBV7-9 to TRBJ2-1, with 7 bases matching TRBD2. Unmatched junction bases numbered 8, after V lost 7 bases and J lost 2 bases. The CDR3 length is 15 residues. The germline gives CDR1 SEHNR, CDR2 FQNEAQ (reference sequence). This chain's CDR3 is CASTGEGPTYNEQFF. The CDR3 bases are TGTGCCAGCACGGGGGAGGGGCCAACCTACAATGAGCAGTTCTTC.